This T cell receptor (beta chain) derives from a study of T cells in women clearing cervical HPV infection. Profiled with immunoSEQ multiplex PCR; TCRdb holds only in-frame clones, not every one. The specimen's table records tens of thousands of clones. The CDR3 totals 14 residues. CDR1 MDHEN and CDR2 SYDVKM come from the germline V gene. V was shortened by 5 bases and J by 8 bases, with 16 bases between the two germline ends. In the case of this clone: The read finishes 3 residues shy of the CDR3 end, and the germline J gene is used to complete it.

The rearrangement links TRBV28 to TRBJ2-1; TRBD2 might be the D (6 bases). Sequences were obtained from blood buffy coat. The sequence came from a woman between 18 and 75 years old with a cervical HPV16 infection that either progressed to CIN3+ or cleared (not recorded which). Partial CDR3 DNA: TGTGCCAGCAGTCCGGGACTGGAGGGGTATGAG. Translation: CASSPGLEGYE. From start to end, the CDR3 is CASSPGLEGYEQFF.